The next 25 T cell receptor beta chains were all read from a single sample in a study of cytomegalovirus exposure and HLA in healthy donors. Primers for the PCR totalled 60 Vbeta and 13 Jbeta. Data came from immunoSEQ multiplex PCR; TCRdb stores just in-frame clones and leaves some out. The table shows approximately 220,000 clones, with around 76% occurring only once. Sequenced input: PBMCs. The receptors originated from a man between 18 and 35 years old in good health and CMV-seronegative.

V usage is TRBV30 and J usage is TRBJ1-5; D perhaps matches TRBD1 (6 bases). V lost 0 bases and J 0 bases, leaving 18 bases between the germline ends. Germline V lookup: CDR1 GTSNPN, CDR2 SVGIG (reference sequence). This CDR3 comprises 18 residues. The CDR3 region has the DNA TGTGCCTGGAGTGTACGGGGGCGGGGGGCGAGTAGCAATCAGCCCCAGCATTTT. It specifies CAWSVRGRGASSNQPQHF. Filled out from reference TRBV30 and TRBJ1-5, the complete variable domain reads SQTIHQWPATLVQPVGSPLSLECTVEGTSNPNLYWYRQAAGRGLQLLFYSVGIGQISSEVPQNLSASRPQDRQFILSSKKLLLSDSGFYLCAWSVRGRGASSNQPQHFGDGTRLSIL.

The chain joins TRBV30 to TRBJ1-2; perhaps TRBD1 as D (6 bases). Per germline, CDR1 GTSNPN and CDR2 SVGIG (reference sequence). The CDR3 loop spans 13 amino acids. V lost 0 bases and J lost 7, with 12 bases in between. CDR3: CAWSVLGGVGYTF. The DNA for the CDR3 is TGTGCCTGGAGTGTACTTGGGGGCGTTGGCTACACCTTC.

The chain uses TRBV19 and TRBJ2-2, with 9 positions matching TRBD2. The V and J ends lost 4 bases and 6 bases, in that order; junction bases with no gene match: 3. The V gene's germline CDR1 is LNHDA and CDR2 SQIVND (reference sequence). The CDR3 spans 14 residues. CDR3 loop: CASSTSGTAGELFF. The CDR3 DNA is TGTGCCAGTAGTACTAGCGGGACGGCCGGGGAGCTGTTTTTT.

The chain carries TRBV28 and TRBJ1-5, with a tentative D call TRBD1 (5 bases). Trimming shortened V by 2 bases and J by 7 bases, and 9 bases separated the two germline ends. The V gene's germline CDR1 is MDHEN and CDR2 SYDVKM. The CDR3 has 13 residues. DNA for the CDR3: TGTGCCAGCAGTTTAGGTCGGGGGCAGCCCCAGCATTTT. Translated, it gives CASSLGRGQPQHF.

The chain is built from TRBV30 and TRBJ2-1; 10 bases agree with TRBD2. The length of the CDR3 is 16 residues. CDR1 is GTSNPN, CDR2 SVGIG, per germline (reference sequence). Germline trimming cut 0 bases from V and 8 bases from J; bases unmatched to any gene: 10. CDR3 DNA sequence: TGTGCCTGGAGTGTATGGGGTCTAGCGGGAGCCGATGAGCAGTTCTTC. Translation: CAWSVWGLAGADEQFF.

The chain carries TRBV4-2 and TRBJ2-5, with 9 bases aligning to TRBD2. Germline V gene data show CDR1 as LGHNA and CDR2 as YNFKEQ. The CDR3 loop spans 17 amino acids. V was clipped by 0 bases and J by 3 bases; unmatched bases: 8. The CDR3 spells CASSQEGGRAGEETQYF. Here the CDR3 DNA reads TGTGCCAGCAGCCAAGAAGGCGGGAGGGCGGGGGAAGAGACCCAGTACTTC.

This chain connects TRBV5-6 to TRBJ1-2; the D is unclear. V lost 0 bases and J lost 4, with 13 bases in between. CDR3 size: 15 residues. Germline loops: CDR1 SGHDT, CDR2 YYEEEE. In DNA, the CDR3 is TGTGCCAGCAGCTTGGAGCAAAGCAACGTCTATGGCTACACCTTC. This encodes CASSLEQSNVYGYTF.

This chain joins TRBV10-3 and TRBJ1-1, with a weak D call TRBD1 (5 bases). The CDR3 spans 14 residues. Germline V gene lookup returns CDR1 ENHRY and CDR2 SYGVKD. Trimming left V 3 bases short and J 0 bases short, with 8 bases between. The CDR3 nucleotides are TGTGCCATCAGTGACCAGGGCATGAACACTGAAGCTTTCTTT. Its translation is CAISDQGMNTEAFF.

This rearrangement joins TRBV11-2 to TRBJ1-2, with D unresolved. There are 16 residues in the CDR3. Trimming removed 4 bases at V and 2 bases at J, with 17 bases between. Germline loops: CDR1 SGHAT, CDR2 FQNNGV. CDR3 amino acids: CASSSLEEVWNYGYTF. The CDR3 DNA reads TGTGCCAGCAGCTCCCTCGAAGAGGTTTGGAACTATGGCTACACCTTC. The whole variable domain, filled in from reference TRBV11-2 and TRBJ1-2, reads EAGVAQSPRYKIIEKRQSVAFWCNPISGHATLYWYQQILGQGPKLLIQFQNNGVVDDSQLPKDRFSAERLKGVDSTLKIQPAKLEDSAVYLCASSSLEEVWNYGYTFGSGTRLTVV.

The CDR3 DNA is TGTGCCAGTAGTAGCTCTATTGGCGGGAGGCCACACAATGAGCAGTTCTTC. It specifies CASSSSIGGRPHNEQFF. The rearrangement uses TRBV19 and TRBJ2-1, with 8 bases aligning to TRBD2. The CDR3 spans 17 residues. The germline V gene has CDR1 LNHDA and CDR2 SQIVND (reference sequence). Germline trimming cut 4 bases from V and 5 bases from J; bases unmatched to any gene: 13.

The chain has TRBV30 and TRBJ1-3; a weak D match, TRBD1 (6 bases). This CDR3 is built from 14 residues. CDR1 GTSNPN and CDR2 SVGIG come from the germline V gene (reference sequence). V lost 0 bases, J lost 4 bases, and 10 bases lay in between. Here the CDR3 reads CAWSVGGSGNTIYF. CDR3 nucleotide sequence: TGTGCCTGGAGTGTTGGGGGCTCGGGAAACACCATATATTTT.

The chain links TRBV7-8 to TRBJ1-5, with a possible D match to TRBD1 (6 bases). Trimming pared 3 bases from V and 3 bases from J, leaving 21 bases between. Germline values: CDR1 SGHVS, CDR2 FQNEAQ. The CDR3 is 18 residues long. CDR3 residues: CASSFRTLRGSLNQPQHF. CDR3 nucleotide sequence: TGTGCCAGCAGCTTCCGAACCCTCAGGGGTTCCCTCAATCAGCCCCAGCATTTT.

The J gene is TRBJ2-7, the V gene TRBV19; 7 nucleotides line up with TRBD2. Per the germline V gene, CDR1 is LNHDA and CDR2 is SQIVND (reference sequence). The trim removed 6 bases at V and 3 bases at J, leaving 5 bases unmatched. CDR3 size: 13 residues. As DNA, the CDR3 is TGTGCCAGTAGCAGTAGCGGGCTCTACGAGCAGTACTTC. Translated, it gives CASSSSGLYEQYF.

The V call is TRBV9, the J call TRBJ2-4, with TRBD2 matching 7 bases. Germline-derived CDR1 and CDR2 are SGDLS and YYNGEE. The CDR3 is made up of 14 amino acids. Unmatched junction bases numbered 5, after V lost 0 bases and J lost 8 bases. As DNA, the CDR3 is TGTGCCAGCAGCGTAGAAACGGGGGGAGACATTCAGTACTTC. This gives the protein CASSVETGGDIQYF.

This chain links TRBV27 with TRBJ2-7; 7 bases line up with TRBD1. This CDR3 has 15 residues. The V and J ends lost 5 bases and 1 base, in that order; junction bases with no gene match: 8. Germline CDR1 reads MNHEY; CDR2 reads SMNVEV (reference sequence). Here the CDR3 reads CASSPLWDRSYEQYF. Written as DNA, the CDR3 is TGTGCCAGCAGTCCTCTTTGGGACAGATCCTACGAGCAGTACTTC.

The J gene is TRBJ2-3, the V gene TRBV19; 9 bases fit TRBD1. Per germline, CDR1 LNHDA and CDR2 SQIVND (reference sequence). CDR3 length: 13 amino acids. The V segment lost 6 bases and the J segment 3 bases; nucleotides outside the gene matches: 1. CDR3 residues: CASRDRGTDTQYF. Here the CDR3 DNA reads TGTGCCAGTAGGGACAGGGGAACAGATACGCAGTATTTT.

The V and J genes are TRBV6-5 and TRBJ2-5; the match to TRBD1 covers 7 bases. The J call is doubtful: the DNA matches TRBJ2-7 better. The germline gives CDR1 MNHEY, CDR2 SVGAGI. The CDR3 has 15 residues. Here the CDR3 reads CASSDGAGGPYEQYF. The DNA for the CDR3 is TGTGCCAGCAGCGACGGAGCAGGGGGTCCCTACGAGCAGTACTTC.

The V and J genes are TRBV7-2 and TRBJ2-5; 8 nucleotides agree with TRBD2. The CDR3 length is 19 residues. In germline, CDR1 is SGHTA, CDR2 FQGNSA. Trimming at V came to 0 bases and at J to 7 bases, leaving 19 bases not matched to a gene. The CDR3 DNA reads as TGTGCCAGCAGCTTAGCCCCAGCGGTGGCGGGAGGCTCGGGGGGGACCCAGTACTTC. Protein: CASSLAPAVAGGSGGTQYF.

The chain carries TRBV9 and TRBJ1-4; 9 nucleotides agree with TRBD1. This CDR3 is built from 16 residues. V shed 4 bases and J 7 bases; nucleotides not matched to a gene: 11. The germline V gene encodes CDR1 SGDLS and CDR2 YYNGEE. Here the CDR3 DNA reads TGTGCCAGCAGCCTAGGATCACAGGGGGCAAGTGAAAAACTGTTTTTT. This sequence encodes CASSLGSQGASEKLFF. Variable domain in full (rest from reference TRBV9 and TRBJ1-4): DSGVTQTPKHLITATGQRVTLRCSPRSGDLSVYWYQQSLDQGLQFLIQYYNGEERAKGNILERFSAQQFPDLHSELNLSSLELGDSALYFCASSLGSQGASEKLFFGSGTQLSVL.

The V and J genes are TRBV2 and TRBJ2-7; weak D call: TRBD1 (6 bases). The V end lost 6 bases, the J end lost 0 bases, and 15 bases lay between the germline ends. There are 15 residues in the CDR3. Germline CDR1 is SNHLY and CDR2 is FYNNEI. In DNA form, the CDR3 reads TGTGCCAGCAGGGAGCAGGGGACGAGCTCCTACGAGCAGTACTTC. It encodes CASREQGTSSYEQYF.

Written as DNA, the CDR3 is TGCAGCGTTATTCTTAACAGCAACAATCAGCCCCAGCATTTT. Amino acid sequence: CSVILNSNNQPQHF. V gene TRBV29-1 combines with J gene TRBJ1-5; no clear D gene. V was trimmed by 5 bases and J by 3 bases, leaving 14 bases between them. The CDR3 length is 14 residues. CDR1 and CDR2 from the germline V gene are SQVTM and ANQGSEA.

The chain combines TRBV5-1 with TRBJ2-7; TRBD1 matches 12 bases. This CDR3 region has 14 residues. The J segment lost 7 bases and the V segment lost 4 bases, leaving 6 bases of the junction unmatched. Germline CDR1 and CDR2: SGHRS and YFSETQ. CDR3 sequence (DNA): TGCGCCAGCAGCACGGGACAGGGGGCGCGGGAGCAGTACTTC. As protein: CASSTGQGAREQYF. The full variable domain, rest sourced from reference TRBV5-1 and TRBJ2-7, is KAGVTQTPRYLIKTRGQQVTLSCSPISGHRSVSWYQQTPGQGLQFLFEYFSETQRNKGNFPGRFSGRQFSNSRSEMNVSTLELGDSALYLCASSTGQGAREQYFGPGTRLTVT.

V gene TRBV5-4 combines with J gene TRBJ2-3; 8 positions agree with TRBD1. Germline V gene lookup returns CDR1 SGHNT and CDR2 YYREEE (reference sequence). Unmatched junction bases numbered 3, after V lost 0 bases and J lost 3 bases. The CDR3 runs 15 residues. CDR3 bases: TGTGCCAGCAGCTTGGCGCGACAGGGGACAGATACGCAGTATTTT. Its translation: CASSLARQGTDTQYF.

The chain employs TRBV27 and TRBJ2-1, with TRBD2 matching over 10 bases. The V gene's germline CDR1 is MNHEY and CDR2 SMNVEV (reference sequence). CDR3 length: 16 residues. V lost 5 bases, J lost 7 bases, and 11 bases stayed unmatched. CDR3: CASSPDGAGGLNEQFF. CDR3 DNA sequence: TGTGCCAGCAGTCCCGATGGAGCGGGAGGGCTAAATGAGCAGTTCTTC.

V usage is TRBV30 and J usage is TRBJ2-3, with a tentative D call TRBD2 (5 bases). Trimming shortened V by 0 bases and J by 2 bases, and 12 bases separated the two germline ends. The CDR3 has 15 residues. Germline V gives CDR1 GTSNPN, CDR2 SVGIG (reference sequence). The CDR3, as DNA: TGTGCCTGGAGTGTAGGGCTAGCCCTCACAGATACGCAGTATTTT. It codes for CAWSVGLALTDTQYF.